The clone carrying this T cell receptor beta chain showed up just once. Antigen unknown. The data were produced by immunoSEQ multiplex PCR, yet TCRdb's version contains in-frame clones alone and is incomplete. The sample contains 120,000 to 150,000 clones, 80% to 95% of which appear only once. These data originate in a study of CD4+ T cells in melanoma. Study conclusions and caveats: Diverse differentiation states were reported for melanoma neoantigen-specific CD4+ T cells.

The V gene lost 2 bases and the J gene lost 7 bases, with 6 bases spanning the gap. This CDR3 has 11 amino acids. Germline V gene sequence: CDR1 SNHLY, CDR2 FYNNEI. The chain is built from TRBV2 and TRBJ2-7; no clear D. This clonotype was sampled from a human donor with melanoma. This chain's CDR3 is CASSEWAEQYF. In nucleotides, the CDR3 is TGTGCCAGCAGTGAATGGGCAGAGCAGTACTTC. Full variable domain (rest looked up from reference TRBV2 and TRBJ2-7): EPEVTQTPSHQVTQMGQEVILRCVPISNHLYFYWYRQILGQKVEFLVSFYNNEISEKSEIFDDQFSVERPDGSNFTLKIRSTKLEDSAMYFCASSEWAEQYFGPGTRLTVT.